This TCR beta chain emerged from a study of shared clonotypes between healthy human individuals. Study-wide findings and caveats: With several donors compared, roughly 5% of naive CD4 clonotypes were shared.

The V end lost 5 bases, the J end lost 4 bases, and 15 bases lay between the germline ends. The germline gives CDR1 SEHNR, CDR2 FQNEAQ (reference sequence). The CDR3 consists of 15 residues. Libraries were prepared by immunoSEQ multiplex PCR; TCRdb keeps only in-frame clonotypes and omits some of them. The table lists approximately 340,000 clones, over 65% of them singletons, with under 13% in the top ten. A remark on this clone: What it binds is not known.

The sequence derives from a man aged 25 to 45 in good health. Sequences were obtained from memory CD4+ T cells sorted from blood. The subset is: CD45RA-negative fraction. This sequence joins TRBV7-9 and TRBJ2-1, with no clear D. CDR3 sequence reads: CASSTRLNRYNEQFF. The CDR3 DNA reads as TGTGCCAGCAGCACTCGTTTGAACCGGTACAATGAGCAGTTCTTC.